The T cell receptor (beta chain) described here comes from a study of T cells in Graves' hyperthyroidism and ophthalmopathy. Study-wide results and caveats: Most thyroid clonotypes with frequency above 0.001 were detected in blood.

This CDR3 is built from 15 residues. Germline CDR1 is SGHTA and CDR2 is FQGTGA. Note on this clonotype: Its target is not known. A read error may account for a junction end that differs from germline.

Patients between 18 and 65 years old had hyperthyroidism, newly diagnosed and lasting under 2 months. The study based diagnoses on clinical symptoms, serum thyroxine and TRAb, thyroid ultrasound and orbital computed tomography. RNA transcripts served as the template for amplifying TCR beta CDR3 regions. Researchers ran a first-round RT-PCR on the TCR CDR3 using the HTBI primer set. One entry per CDR3 protein results from TCRdb running MiXCR on the multiplex PCR reads. The top ten hold about 7.9% of the sample, which has some 510,000 distinct CDR3 sequences, about half seen once. The sequenced sample consisted of peripheral blood or thyroid tissue (not recorded which). The clonotype was recovered from a woman aged 18-35 years with Graves' hyperthyroidism. The V and J genes are TRBV7-3 and TRBJ2-5; D is uncertain. DNA of the CDR3: TGTGCCAGCAGCCAAGATGGGGTACCCCAAGAGACCCAGCACTTC. Amino acids: CASSQDGVPQETQHF.